Following are 25 T cell receptor beta chains from one sample sequenced in a study of HIV-infected children after antiretroviral therapy interruption (dated by TCRdb to between 2018 and 2021). Interpreted using the paper, the treatment or condition label stands for: PENTA 11 planned treatment interruption arm or continuous ART arm. Receptors were amplified or captured by 3' RACE. The sample was run on an Illumina MiSeq. To correct PCR amplification bias, TCR libraries were generated from RNA with a 3' RACE protocol that used unique molecular identifiers. TCRdb passed the public sequencing reads through fastp at Q25 and MiXCR, retaining productive beta sequences. CDR3 protein duplicates are merged, each entry listing the most common genes and DNA. Recorded for this sample are more than 75,000 distinct CDR3 sequences; approximately 6.9% of them occurred a single time. The leading ten clones occupy approximately 1.2% of the sample.

This sample comprised CD45RA+ CD4+ T cells from PBMCs, pooled from several time points, obtained from a donor given antiretroviral therapy, either interrupted or continuous. What the cell subset or site label conveys for this sample: naive CD4+ CD45RA+ CD45RO- T cells. The source is a pool of human donors with HIV.

This clonotype turned up a few times. The chain recombines TRBV23-1 with TRBJ2-3; TRBD1 might be the D (6 bases). TRBV23-1 is assigned to the ORF class and has an uncertain function. Trimming shortened V by 2 bases and J by 10 bases, and 10 bases separated the two germline ends. The CDR3 is 12 residues long. This CDR3 reads CASSQPGHAQYF. CDR3 in DNA: TGCGCCAGCAGTCAACCGGGACACGCGCAGTATTTT.

In this sample, this clonotype turned up many times. This sequence joins TRBV2 and TRBJ2-5; 10 positions agree with TRBD1. Per germline, CDR1 SNHLY and CDR2 FYNNEI. This CDR3 has 14 amino acids. Trimming cost V 5 bases and J 2 bases; bases outside gene matches: 2. CDR3: CASSLDRGQETQYF. As DNA, the CDR3 is TGTGCCAGCAGTCTGGACAGGGGGCAAGAGACCCAGTACTTC.

This clonotype showed up many times. The rearrangement joins TRBV6-1 to TRBJ1-1; D call uncertain. Germline lookup yields CDR1 MNHNS and CDR2 SASEGT. The CDR3 runs to 11 residues. Between the trimmed V and J ends, which lost 4 bases and 4 bases, there was a span of 4 bases. The CDR3 DNA follows: TGTGCCAGCAGTGTGGGCACTGAAGCTTTCTTT. This gives the protein CASSVGTEAFF.

The table lists this clonotype with many counts. The chain joins TRBV18 to TRBJ1-1, with TRBD1 matching over 7 bases. Germline trimming cut 4 bases from V and 2 bases from J; bases unmatched to any gene: 7. This CDR3 comprises 15 residues. The V gene's germline CDR1 is KGHSH and CDR2 LQKENI. This chain's CDR3 is CASSLGQALNTEAFF. The CDR3 DNA reads TGTGCCAGCTCACTAGGACAGGCATTAAACACTGAAGCTTTCTTT.

The CDR3 DNA sequence: TGTGCCACCAGTGATAACTCGGGAGCTGAAGCTTTCTTT. Translation gives CATSDNSGAEAFF. The chain is built from TRBV24-1 and TRBJ1-1, with D uncertain. The germline V gene encodes CDR1 KGHDR and CDR2 SFDVKD. The CDR3 has 13 residues. Trimming stripped 3 bases from V and 6 bases from J, with 10 bases between.

The chain uses TRBV19 and TRBJ2-2; 7 bases match TRBD2. Germline V CDR1 and CDR2: LNHDA, SQIVND (reference sequence). This CDR3 is built from 16 residues. With 9 bases clipped from V and 1 base from J, the junction kept 11 bases outside the gene matches. The DNA for the CDR3 is TGTGCCAGCACCTCCCCAAGCGGGGAGAACACCGGGGAGCTGTTTTTT. Protein: CASTSPSGENTGELFF.

This clonotype was observed a few times. This chain connects TRBV27 to TRBJ1-1, with a weak D call TRBD1 (6 bases). CDR3 length: 16 amino acids. Germline lookup yields CDR1 MNHEY and CDR2 SMNVEV (reference sequence). Trimming left V 6 bases short and J 1 base short, with 18 bases between. CDR3 protein: CASSLRRGHQNTEAFF. CDR3 in DNA: TGTGCCAGCAGCCTAAGGAGGGGACATCAGAACACTGAAGCTTTCTTT.

The CDR3 DNA reads TGTGCCAGCAGCCCAGGACTAGTTTTCGATGAGCAGTTCTTC. Translating it yields CASSPGLVFDEQFF. The J gene is TRBJ2-1, the V gene TRBV5-6, with 7 bases lining up with TRBD2. CDR1 SGHDT and CDR2 YYEEEE come from the germline V gene. This CDR3 spans 14 amino acids. The V gene end was trimmed by 4 bases and the J gene end by 8 bases; junction bases not matched to a gene: 9. The full variable domain, in which reference TRBV5-6 and TRBJ2-1 provide the parts outside the CDR3, is DAGVTQSPTHLIKTRGQQVTLRCSPKSGHDTVSWYQQALGQGPQFIFQYYEEEERQRGNFPDRFSGHQFPNYSSELNVNALLLGDSALYLCASSPGLVFDEQFFGPGTRLTVL.

This clonotype was picked up many times. V and J are TRBV7-9 and TRBJ2-5; D ambiguous. V lost 4 bases and J 5 bases, leaving 14 bases between the germline ends. The germline V gene has CDR1 SEHNR and CDR2 FQNEAQ (reference sequence). CDR3 length: 14 residues. CDR3 residues: CASSSPWGVETQYF. Here the CDR3 DNA reads TGTGCCAGCAGCTCCCCTTGGGGTGTCGAGACCCAGTACTTC.

The chain has TRBV5-1 and TRBJ1-1; tentative D call: TRBD1 (5 bases). This CDR3 is built from 12 residues. Germline V lookup: CDR1 SGHRS, CDR2 YFSETQ. V was shortened by 1 base and J by 8 bases, with 9 bases between the two germline ends. CDR3 protein: CASSLPGTEAFF. CDR3 sequence (DNA): TGCGCCAGCAGCTTGCCAGGGACCGAAGCTTTCTTT.

In its sample, this clonotype was seen many times. This chain connects TRBV20-1 to TRBJ1-1; no firm D call. This CDR3 contains 13 residues. In germline, CDR1 is DFQATT, CDR2 SNEGSKA (reference sequence). Written as DNA, the CDR3 is TGCAGCGGTATAAGAGTCCCCAGCACTGAAGCTTTCTTT. This encodes CSGIRVPSTEAFF.

In its sample, this clonotype was seen many times. This chain links TRBV3-1 with TRBJ2-7; D is undetermined. CDR1 and CDR2 (germline): LGHDT, YNNKEL (reference sequence). This CDR3 contains 14 residues. The V gene lost 1 base and the J gene lost 2 bases, with 9 bases spanning the gap. The CDR3 bases are TGTGCCAGCAGCCAAGGACTGCAAACCTACGAGCAGTACTTC. Translation: CASSQGLQTYEQYF.

This clonotype was seen only a few times. J is TRBJ2-6 and V is TRBV3-1; the D is unclear. Trimming took off 4 bases at V and 9 bases at J, with 13 bases between the two ends. The CDR3 length is 14 residues. The germline gives CDR1 LGHDT, CDR2 YNNKEL (reference sequence). The CDR3 DNA is TGTGCCAGCAGCCGACAACAGAAGGGCAACGTCCTGACTTTC. Encoded protein: CASSRQQKGNVLTF.

CDR3 loop: CASSQADRGRQETQYF. The CDR3 DNA reads TGCGCCAGCAGTCAAGCTGACAGGGGGAGGCAAGAGACCCAGTACTTC. V usage is TRBV23-1 and J usage is TRBJ2-5; TRBD1 agrees at 9 bases. TRBV23-1 is an ORF; its function is uncertain. CDR3 length equals 16 residues. V shed 2 bases and J 2 bases; nucleotides not matched to a gene: 6.

This clonotype was counted at least ten times. The CDR3 DNA reads TGTGCCAGCAGCTCGCCGATTTCACTCGAGGACAATGAGCAGTTCTTC. This codes for CASSSPISLEDNEQFF. This chain links TRBV7-8 with TRBJ2-1; D unclear. The V gene lost 4 bases and the J gene lost 5 bases, with 18 bases spanning the gap. The germline V gene encodes CDR1 SGHVS and CDR2 FQNEAQ. The CDR3 sequence is 16 residues long.

This clonotype showed up many times. The chain is built from TRBV2 and TRBJ2-2; a possible D gene is TRBD1 (5 bases). This CDR3 region has 16 residues. Trimming took off 2 bases at V and 6 bases at J, with 16 bases between the two ends. Germline V gene lookup returns CDR1 SNHLY and CDR2 FYNNEI. CDR3 region: CASSETARDRAGELFF. The CDR3 bases are TGTGCCAGCAGTGAAACCGCCAGGGATAGGGCCGGGGAGCTGTTTTTT. Variable domain in full (rest from reference TRBV2 and TRBJ2-2): EPEVTQTPSHQVTQMGQEVILRCVPISNHLYFYWYRQILGQKVEFLVSFYNNEISEKSEIFDDQFSVERPDGSNFTLKIRSTKLEDSAMYFCASSETARDRAGELFFGEGSRLTVL.

This clonotype was seen at least ten times. The V and J genes are TRBV6-1 and TRBJ1-6; no reliable D call. The CDR3 consists of 16 residues. Germline V CDR1 and CDR2: MNHNS, SASEGT. Trimming removed 6 bases at V and 10 bases at J, with 22 bases between. This CDR3 is CASSAYRRPPPSPLHF. CDR3 nucleotides: TGTGCCAGCAGCGCCTACAGACGGCCGCCTCCATCACCCCTCCACTTT.

At least ten counts were recorded for this clonotype. The chain combines TRBV24-1 with TRBJ2-1; 9 bases line up with TRBD1. The CDR3 extends over 16 amino acids. V shed 4 bases, J shed 3 bases, and the junction held 6 bases outside the gene matches. The germline V gene has CDR1 KGHDR and CDR2 SFDVKD. This chain's CDR3 is CATSDPGGQGYNEQFF. In nucleotides, the CDR3 is TGTGCCACCAGTGACCCCGGGGGACAGGGCTACAATGAGCAGTTCTTC.

This clonotype was seen a few times. The chain has TRBV21-1 and TRBJ2-1; the table's D gene call, TRBD1, was not cross checked with the DNA. TRBV21-1 is marked as a pseudogene. The CDR3 totals 19 residues. CDR3 sequence reads: CASSNPRGPDNQRGNEQFF. The DNA for the CDR3 is TGTGCCAGCAGCAATCCTAGGGGGCCGGACAACCAAAGGGGCAATGAGCAGTTCTTC.

The chain uses TRBV12-3 or TRBV12-4 and TRBJ1-2, with TRBD1 as a possible D gene (6 bases). Trimming took 3 bases from V and 8 from J, leaving 10 bases between them. The CDR3 loop spans 12 amino acids. The CDR3 loop reads CASSFRGGGYTF. DNA of the CDR3: TGTGCCAGCAGTTTCAGGGGAGGAGGCTACACCTTC.

In this sample, this clonotype turned up many times. V and J are TRBV6-1 and TRBJ1-2; D not resolved. Trimming shortened V by 4 bases and J by 1 base, and 7 bases separated the two germline ends. Germline V gene data show CDR1 as MNHNS and CDR2 as SASEGT. The CDR3 length is 13 residues. The CDR3 here is CASSVRGNYGYTF. The CDR3 nucleotides read TGTGCCAGCAGTGTGCGGGGTAACTATGGCTACACCTTC.

This clonotype was detected only a few times. The CDR3 sequence is CASSFGGVAGELFF. CDR3 coding DNA: TGCGCCAGCAGCTTCGGAGGGGTAGCCGGGGAGCTGTTTTTT. V and J are TRBV5-1 and TRBJ2-2; tentatively, D is TRBD2 (6 bases). The CDR3 is made up of 14 amino acids. Per the germline V gene, CDR1 is SGHRS and CDR2 is YFSETQ. V was cut by 2 bases and J by 6 bases, with 11 bases left in between.

This clonotype was seen more than once but under ten times. The chain links TRBV5-1 to TRBJ2-2; perhaps TRBD1 as D (5 bases). This CDR3 contains 15 residues. CDR1 is SGHRS and CDR2 is YFSETQ in the germline V gene. V shed 1 base and J shed 3 bases, with 10 bases lying between them. CDR3 DNA: TGCGCCAGCAGCTTGATACAGGTTGACACCGGGGAGCTGTTTTTT. Translating gives CASSLIQVDTGELFF.

In this sample, this clonotype turned up many times. V and J are TRBV20-1 and TRBJ1-1; TRBD1 might be the D (5 bases). Deletions cut 6 bases from V and 2 bases from J, with 13 bases between. Germline V gene data show CDR1 as DFQATT and CDR2 as SNEGSKA (reference sequence). The CDR3 is made up of 13 amino acids. The CDR3 spells CSAARDRNTEAFF. The DNA of the CDR3 is TGCAGTGCCGCCCGGGACCGCAACACTGAAGCTTTCTTT.

As for this clonotype: A read error may produce the germline difference seen at one junction end. The chain couples TRBV19 to TRBJ2-7, with 7 bases lining up with TRBD1. The length of the CDR3 is 15 residues. Germline loops: CDR1 LNHDA, CDR2 SQIVND (reference sequence). The CDR3 protein is CASTQTPGTDYEQYF. For the CDR3, the DNA is TGCGCCAGCACCCAGACCCCCGGGACAGACTACGAGCAGTACTTC. The full variable domain, in which reference TRBV19 and TRBJ2-7 provide the parts outside the CDR3, is DGGITQSPKYLFRKEGQNVTLSCEQNLNHDAMYWYRQDPGQGLRLIYYSQIVNDFQKGDIAEGYSVSREKKESFPLTVTSAQKNPTAFYLCASTQTPGTDYEQYFGPGTRLTVT.